This entry features one T cell receptor (beta chain) sequence. The data derive from a study of tumor-infiltrating lymphocytes in oesophageal squamous cell carcinoma. The CDR3 consists of 14 residues. V lost 1 base to trimming and J lost 5 bases, with 11 bases between them. The germline CDR1 and CDR2 sequences are SGHVS and FQNEAQ. TCRdb independently ran MiXCR on the PCR reads; one entry per CDR3 protein. The data show under 12,000 distinct CDR3 sequences, 50% to 55% seen once. Material for sequencing was esophageal tumor tissue. The TCR sequence derives from a female donor with esophageal squamous cell carcinoma. The chain joins TRBV7-8 to TRBJ2-5, with D possibly being TRBD1 (5 bases). The CDR3 protein is CASSLVSGPETQYF. For the CDR3, the DNA is TGTGCCAGCAGCTTAGTTTCAGGGCCTGAGACCCAGTACTTC.